These 18 T cell receptor beta chains were sequenced from one sample in a study of T cells in Graves' hyperthyroidism and ophthalmopathy. RNA transcripts served as the template for amplifying TCR beta CDR3 regions. During a first-round RT-PCR of the TCR CDR3, the HTBI primer set was used. TCRdb independently ran MiXCR on the multiplex PCR reads; one entry per CDR3 protein. The profile shows hundreds of thousands of distinct CDR3 sequences, 38% of them singletons. Sequencing was performed on blood. These receptors were collected from a man between 18 and 35 years old with Graves' hyperthyroidism.

V is TRBV19 and J is TRBJ2-3, with 7 bases identical to TRBD2. Germline-derived CDR1 and CDR2 are LNHDA and SQIVND (reference sequence). The CDR3 loop spans 16 amino acids. J was trimmed by 0 bases and V by 6 bases; bases with no gene match: 9. CDR3 nucleotides: TGTGCCAGTAGCCCACAGATTAGCGGGAGCACAGATACGCAGTATTTT. As protein: CASSPQISGSTDTQYF.

This clonotype was recorded a few times. The chain links TRBV20-1 to TRBJ2-7; 11 bases are a match to TRBD1. Germline assignment: CDR1 DFQATT and CDR2 SNEGSKA (reference sequence). The V and J ends lost 3 bases and 6 bases, in that order; junction bases with no gene match: 10. CDR3 length equals 15 residues. Here the CDR3 reads CSARMYRDRGSEQYF. CDR3 nucleotide sequence: TGCAGTGCTAGGATGTACCGGGACAGGGGGTCCGAGCAGTACTTC.

This clonotype was detected ten times or more. This chain connects TRBV15 to TRBJ2-5; 12 positions match TRBD1. This CDR3 spans 15 amino acids. The germline V gene has CDR1 LNHNV and CDR2 YYDKDF (reference sequence). V shed 5 bases, J shed 2 bases, and the junction held 3 bases outside the gene matches. The CDR3 region has the DNA TGTGCCACCAGCCGGGACAGGGGGCAACAAGAGACCCAGTACTTC. Translating it yields CATSRDRGQQETQYF.

This clonotype was detected many times. This chain links TRBV7-9 with TRBJ1-2, with a tentative D call TRBD1 (5 bases). The germline gives CDR1 SEHNR, CDR2 FQNEAQ (reference sequence). Trimming removed 4 bases at V and 3 bases at J, with 15 bases between. This CDR3 is 15 amino acids long. The CDR3 DNA is TGTGCCAGCAGCTACGAGTGGGACGGCGACTATGGCTACACCTTC. It encodes CASSYEWDGDYGYTF.

This clonotype has a count of ten or more. The V and J genes are TRBV20-1 and TRBJ2-5; D uncertain. Germline CDR1 DFQATT, CDR2 SNEGSKA (reference sequence). Trimming stripped 4 bases from V and 5 bases from J, with 8 bases between. The CDR3 spans 11 residues. The CDR3 reads CSAMERETQYF. In DNA form, the CDR3 reads TGCAGTGCTATGGAAAGGGAGACCCAGTACTTC.

This clonotype is a singleton in its sample. J is TRBJ1-1 and V is TRBV10-3, with TRBD1 as a possible D gene (5 bases). Trimming removed 2 bases from V and 6 bases from J, with 10 bases in between. There are 13 residues in the CDR3. CDR1 is ENHRY and CDR2 is SYGVKD in the germline V gene. CDR3 in DNA: TGTGCCATCAGTGAGGAATCGGGGGCTGAAGCTTTCTTT. This sequence encodes CAISEESGAEAFF.

The rearrangement joins TRBV5-6 to TRBJ1-6; the D gene is possibly TRBD1 (5 bases). The germline gives CDR1 SGHDT, CDR2 YYEEEE. The CDR3 covers 17 residues. With 3 bases removed from V and 5 bases from J, the gap between germline ends came to 18 bases. CDR3 sequence: CASSWRGALLDNSPLHF. CDR3 nucleotide sequence: TGTGCCAGCAGCTGGCGGGGCGCCCTCCTGGATAATTCACCCCTCCACTTT.

CDR3: CAIRAGAGGSYEQYF. CDR3 bases: TGTGCCATCAGAGCCGGGGCAGGGGGTTCCTACGAGCAGTACTTC. This chain connects TRBV10-3 to TRBJ2-7; 7 positions match TRBD1. The length of the CDR3 is 15 residues. The V segment lost 6 bases and the J segment 1 base; nucleotides outside the gene matches: 9. Germline CDR1 ENHRY, CDR2 SYGVKD.

The chain is built from TRBV7-2 and TRBJ1-2; D is ambiguous. The CDR3 runs 13 residues. V was clipped by 2 bases and J by 7 bases, with 11 bases between them. Germline CDR1 reads SGHTA; CDR2 reads FQGNSA. CDR3 sequence (DNA): TGTGCCAGCAGCTTAACGGTAGAGGGTGGCTACACCTTC. Its translation is CASSLTVEGGYTF.

Concerning this clonotype itself: This may be a read error: a much more frequent sequence differs by one nucleotide. The rearrangement joins TRBV7-9 to TRBJ1-2; D is undetermined. Looked up from germline, CDR1 is SEHNR and CDR2 is FQNEAQ (reference sequence). The CDR3 is made up of 13 amino acids. The CDR3 region has the DNA TGTGCCAGCAGCGGCGGGGTTAACTATGGCTACGCCTTC. It translates to CASSGGVNYGYAF.

This clonotype was seen only a few times. In DNA, the CDR3 is TGCGCCAGCAGCCAAGATCGCGACAGGGTAGCTTTCTTT. Its protein product is CASSQDRDRVAFF. This rearrangement joins TRBV4-3 to TRBJ1-1, with TRBD1 matching 7 bases. The CDR3 sequence is 13 residues long. From germline, CDR1 is LGHNA and CDR2 YSLEER. With V trimmed by 0 bases and J by 10 bases, 5 bases remained unmatched.

This clonotype occurred a few times. The rearrangement joins TRBV2 to TRBJ2-5; TRBD2 aligns across 10 bases. Germline lookup yields CDR1 SNHLY and CDR2 FYNNEI. J was trimmed by 2 bases and V by 11 bases; bases with no gene match: 2. The CDR3 sequence is 12 residues long. CDR3 sequence reads: CAVAGGQETQYF. CDR3 DNA: TGTGCCGTAGCGGGGGGTCAAGAGACCCAGTACTTC.

In this sample, this clonotype turned up many times. The rearrangement joins TRBV2 to TRBJ1-1; D possibly corresponds to TRBD1 (5 bases). The CDR3 contains 13 residues. Trimming left V 8 bases short and J 7 bases short, with 17 bases between. Germline lookup yields CDR1 SNHLY and CDR2 FYNNEI. The CDR3 here is CASFPDNAGEAFF. CDR3 in DNA: TGTGCCAGCTTCCCGGACAACGCGGGTGAAGCTTTCTTT.

This clonotype was found once. With a much larger clone just one base away, this may be a read error. The V gene is TRBV7-2, the J gene TRBJ2-5; 10 bases line up with TRBD2. Germline V gene sequence: CDR1 SGHTA, CDR2 FQGNSA. This CDR3 comprises 16 residues. J lost 4 bases, V lost 0 bases, and 5 bases had no gene match. The CDR3 is CASSLASTSGRETQYF. For the CDR3, the DNA is TGTGCCAGCAGCTTAGCCTCGACTAGCGGGCGAGAGACCCAGTACTTC.

This clonotype was observed many times. The chain employs TRBV2 and TRBJ1-1; the D is unclear. The germline V and J ends were trimmed by 7 bases and 6 bases, with 9 bases remaining between them. This CDR3 contains 11 residues. From germline, CDR1 is SNHLY and CDR2 FYNNEI. CDR3 sequence reads: CASIGRAEAFF. The CDR3 DNA follows: TGTGCCAGCATTGGGAGGGCTGAAGCTTTCTTT.

This clonotype was found many times. V usage is TRBV29-1 and J usage is TRBJ2-2; D is possibly TRBD1 (5 bases). This CDR3 is 14 amino acids long. The V end lost 4 bases, the J end lost 7 bases, and 16 bases lay between the germline ends. Germline CDR1 and CDR2: SQVTM and ANQGSEA. In nucleotides, the CDR3 is TGCAGCGTTGTCGCAGACAGTCTCGGCGGGGAGCTGTTTTTT. Amino acids: CSVVADSLGGELFF.

V gene TRBV12-5 combines with J gene TRBJ2-5; a weak D match, TRBD2 (5 bases). This CDR3 spans 14 amino acids. CDR1 is LGHNT and CDR2 is FRNRAP in the germline V gene. V was shortened by 2 bases and J by 5 bases, with 12 bases between the two germline ends. The CDR3 bases are TGTGCTAGTGGTTTGACCTCCCGAGGGGAGACCCAGTACTTC. Amino acids: CASGLTSRGETQYF.

In the case of this clonotype: One junction end disagrees with the germline gene, perhaps due to a read error. This chain connects TRBV10-3 to TRBJ2-2; the match to TRBD1 covers 7 bases. CDR1 is ENHRY and CDR2 is SYGVKD in the germline V gene. The CDR3 length is 14 residues. DNA of the CDR3: TGTGCCAGCAGTTCGACAGGGCGCACCGGGGAGCTGTTTTTT. It specifies CASSSTGRTGELFF.